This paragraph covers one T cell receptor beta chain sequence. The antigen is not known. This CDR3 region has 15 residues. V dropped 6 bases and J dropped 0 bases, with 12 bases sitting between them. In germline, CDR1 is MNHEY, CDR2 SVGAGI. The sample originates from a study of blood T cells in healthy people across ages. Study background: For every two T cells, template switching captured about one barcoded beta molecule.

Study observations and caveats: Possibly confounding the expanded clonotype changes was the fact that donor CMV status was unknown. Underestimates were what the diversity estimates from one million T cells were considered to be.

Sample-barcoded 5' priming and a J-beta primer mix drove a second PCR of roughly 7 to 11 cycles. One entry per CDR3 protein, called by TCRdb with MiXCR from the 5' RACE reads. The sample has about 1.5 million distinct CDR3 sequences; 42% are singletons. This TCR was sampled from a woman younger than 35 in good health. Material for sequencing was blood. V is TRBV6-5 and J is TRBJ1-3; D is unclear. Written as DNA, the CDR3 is TGTGCCAGCAGAAAAACAGCCTTCTCTGGAAACACCATATATTTT. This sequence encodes CASRKTAFSGNTIYF.